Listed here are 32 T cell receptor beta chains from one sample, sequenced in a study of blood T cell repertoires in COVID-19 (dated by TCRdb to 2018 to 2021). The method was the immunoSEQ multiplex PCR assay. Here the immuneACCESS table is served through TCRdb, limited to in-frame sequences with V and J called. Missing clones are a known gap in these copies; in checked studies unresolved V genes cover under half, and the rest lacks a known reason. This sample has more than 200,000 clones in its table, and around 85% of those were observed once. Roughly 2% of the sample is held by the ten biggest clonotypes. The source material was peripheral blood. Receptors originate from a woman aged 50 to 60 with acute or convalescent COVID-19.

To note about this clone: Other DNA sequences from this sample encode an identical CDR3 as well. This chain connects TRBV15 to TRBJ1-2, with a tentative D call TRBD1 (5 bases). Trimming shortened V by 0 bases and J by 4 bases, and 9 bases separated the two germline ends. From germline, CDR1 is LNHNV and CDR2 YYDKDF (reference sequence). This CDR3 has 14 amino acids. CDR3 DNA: TGTGCCACCAGCAGAGATCGGGGGGTCTATGGCTACACCTTC. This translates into CATSRDRGVYGYTF.

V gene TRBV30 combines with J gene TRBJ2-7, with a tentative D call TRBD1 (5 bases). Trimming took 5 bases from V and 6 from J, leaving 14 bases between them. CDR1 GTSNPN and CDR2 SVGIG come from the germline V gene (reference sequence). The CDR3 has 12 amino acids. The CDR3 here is CAWVSAGFEQYF. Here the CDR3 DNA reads TGTGCCTGGGTCTCCGCAGGGTTCGAGCAGTACTTC.

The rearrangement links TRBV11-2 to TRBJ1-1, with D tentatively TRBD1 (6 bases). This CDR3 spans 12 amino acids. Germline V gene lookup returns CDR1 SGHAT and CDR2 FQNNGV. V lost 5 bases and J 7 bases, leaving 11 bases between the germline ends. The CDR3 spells CASSMDRLEAFF. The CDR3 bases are TGTGCCAGCAGCATGGACAGACTTGAAGCTTTCTTT.

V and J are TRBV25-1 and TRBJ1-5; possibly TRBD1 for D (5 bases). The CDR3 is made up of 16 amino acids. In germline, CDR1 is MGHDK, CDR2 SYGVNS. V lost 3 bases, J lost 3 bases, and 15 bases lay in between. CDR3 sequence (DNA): TGTGCCAGCAGTGAGGGTTTATCAGGGTCCAATCAGCCCCAGCATTTT. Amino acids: CASSEGLSGSNQPQHF.

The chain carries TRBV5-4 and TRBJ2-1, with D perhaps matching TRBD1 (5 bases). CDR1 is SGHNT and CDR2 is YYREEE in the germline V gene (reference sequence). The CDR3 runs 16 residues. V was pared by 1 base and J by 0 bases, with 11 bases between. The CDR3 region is CASSLSRVVSYNEQFF. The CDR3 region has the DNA TGTGCCAGCAGCTTGAGCAGGGTAGTCTCCTACAATGAGCAGTTCTTC.

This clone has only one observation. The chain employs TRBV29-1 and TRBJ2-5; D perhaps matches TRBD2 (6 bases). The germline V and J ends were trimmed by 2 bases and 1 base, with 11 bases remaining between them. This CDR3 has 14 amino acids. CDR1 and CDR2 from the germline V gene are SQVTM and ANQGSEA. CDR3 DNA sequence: TGCAGCGTTGAACATAGGGGACTCCAAGAGACCCAGTACTTC. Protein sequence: CSVEHRGLQETQYF. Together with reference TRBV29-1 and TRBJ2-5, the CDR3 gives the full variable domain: SAVISQKPSRDICQRGTSLTIQCQVDSQVTMMFWYRQQPGQSLTLIATANQGSEATYESGFVIDKFPISRPNLTFSTLTVSNMSPEDSSIYLCSVEHRGLQETQYFGPGTRLLVL.

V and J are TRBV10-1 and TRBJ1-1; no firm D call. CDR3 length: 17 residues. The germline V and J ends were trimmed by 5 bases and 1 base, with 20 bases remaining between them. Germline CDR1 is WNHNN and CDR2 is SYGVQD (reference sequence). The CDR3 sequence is CASSTAGIGGPNTEAFF. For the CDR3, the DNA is TGCGCCAGCAGTACCGCCGGGATAGGAGGCCCGAACACTGAAGCTTTCTTT.

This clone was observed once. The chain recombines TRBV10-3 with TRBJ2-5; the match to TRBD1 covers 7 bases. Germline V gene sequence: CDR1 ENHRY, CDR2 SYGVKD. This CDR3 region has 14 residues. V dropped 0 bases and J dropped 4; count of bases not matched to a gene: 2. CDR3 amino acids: CAISESRTGETQYF. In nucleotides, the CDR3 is TGTGCCATCAGTGAGTCCCGGACAGGAGAGACCCAGTACTTC.

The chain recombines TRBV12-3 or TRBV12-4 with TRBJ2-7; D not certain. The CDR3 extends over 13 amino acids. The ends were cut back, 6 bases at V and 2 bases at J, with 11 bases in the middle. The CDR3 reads CASRSTNAYEQYF. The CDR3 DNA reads TGTGCCAGCAGGTCGACAAACGCCTACGAGCAGTACTTC.

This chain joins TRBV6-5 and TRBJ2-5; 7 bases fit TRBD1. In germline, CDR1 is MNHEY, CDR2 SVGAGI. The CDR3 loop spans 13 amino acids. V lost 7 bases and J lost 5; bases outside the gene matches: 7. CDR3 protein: CASTGGLGETQYF. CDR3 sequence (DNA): TGTGCCAGCACAGGGGGTTTGGGGGAGACCCAGTACTTC.

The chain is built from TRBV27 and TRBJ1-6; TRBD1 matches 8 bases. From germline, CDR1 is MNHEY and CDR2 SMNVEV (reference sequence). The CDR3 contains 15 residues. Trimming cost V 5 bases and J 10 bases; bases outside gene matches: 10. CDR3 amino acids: CASSPPDRDGSPLHF. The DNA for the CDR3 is TGTGCCAGCAGTCCACCGGACAGGGACGGATCACCCCTCCACTTT.

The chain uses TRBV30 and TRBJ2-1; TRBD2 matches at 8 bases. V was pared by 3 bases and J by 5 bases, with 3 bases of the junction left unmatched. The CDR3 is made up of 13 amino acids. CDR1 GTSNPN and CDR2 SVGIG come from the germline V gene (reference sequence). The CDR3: CAWSQREHNEQFF. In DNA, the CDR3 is TGTGCCTGGAGCCAGCGGGAGCACAATGAGCAGTTCTTC.

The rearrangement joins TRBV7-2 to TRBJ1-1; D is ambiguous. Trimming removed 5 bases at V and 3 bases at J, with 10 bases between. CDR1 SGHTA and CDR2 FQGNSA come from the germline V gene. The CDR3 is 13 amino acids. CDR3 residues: CASSQNLDTEAFF. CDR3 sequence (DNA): TGTGCCAGCAGCCAGAACCTGGACACTGAAGCTTTCTTT.

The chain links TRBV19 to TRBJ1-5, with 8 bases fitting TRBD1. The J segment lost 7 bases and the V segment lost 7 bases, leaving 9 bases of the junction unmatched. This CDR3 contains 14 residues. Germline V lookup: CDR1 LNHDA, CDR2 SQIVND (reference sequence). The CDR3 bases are TGTGCCAGTACCACGACAGGGGAGCACCAGCCCCAGCATTTT. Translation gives CASTTTGEHQPQHF.

The CDR3: CASSSDRFDGYTF. The CDR3 bases are TGTGCCAGCAGCTCCGACAGGTTTGATGGCTACACCTTC. The chain has TRBV7-2 and TRBJ1-2; D perhaps matches TRBD1 (6 bases). Trimming took 4 bases from V and 6 from J, leaving 12 bases between them. The CDR3 is made up of 13 amino acids. Per the germline V gene, CDR1 is SGHTA and CDR2 is FQGNSA. Complete variable domain (other parts from reference TRBV7-2 and TRBJ1-2): GAGVSQSPSNKVTEKGKDVELRCDPISGHTALYWYRQSLGQGLEFLIYFQGNSAPDKSGLPSDRFSAERTGGSVSTLTIQRTQQEDSAVYLCASSSDRFDGYTFGSGTRLTVV.

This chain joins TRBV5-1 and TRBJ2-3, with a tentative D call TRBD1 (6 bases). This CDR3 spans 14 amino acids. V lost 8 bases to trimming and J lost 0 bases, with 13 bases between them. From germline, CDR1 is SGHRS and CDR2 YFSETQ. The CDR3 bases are TGCGCCAGTCACCAGGGGCCTAGCACAGATACGCAGTATTTT. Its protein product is CASHQGPSTDTQYF. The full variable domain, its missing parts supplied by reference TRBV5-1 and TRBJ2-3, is KAGVTQTPRYLIKTRGQQVTLSCSPISGHRSVSWYQQTPGQGLQFLFEYFSETQRNKGNFPGRFSGRQFSNSRSEMNVSTLELGDSALYLCASHQGPSTDTQYFGPGTRLTVL.

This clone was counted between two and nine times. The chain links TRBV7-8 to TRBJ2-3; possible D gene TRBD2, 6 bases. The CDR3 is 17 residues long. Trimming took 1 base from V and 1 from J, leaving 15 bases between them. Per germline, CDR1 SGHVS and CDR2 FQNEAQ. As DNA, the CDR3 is TGTGCCAGCAGCTTAGTGGCAGGCGGGGATGGCACAGATACGCAGTATTTT. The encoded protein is CASSLVAGGDGTDTQYF.

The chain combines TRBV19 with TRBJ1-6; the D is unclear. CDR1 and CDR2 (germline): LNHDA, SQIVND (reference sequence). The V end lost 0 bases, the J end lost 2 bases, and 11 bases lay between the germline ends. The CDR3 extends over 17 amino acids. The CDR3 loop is CASSIDTTPTYNSPLHF. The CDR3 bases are TGTGCCAGTAGTATAGATACAACCCCCACCTATAATTCACCCCTCCACTTT.

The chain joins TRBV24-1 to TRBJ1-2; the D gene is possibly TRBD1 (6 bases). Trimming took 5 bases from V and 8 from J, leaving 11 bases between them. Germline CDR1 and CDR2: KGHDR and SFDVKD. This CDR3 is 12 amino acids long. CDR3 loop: CATSATGRGYTF. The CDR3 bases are TGTGCCACCAGTGCAACAGGGCGAGGCTACACCTTC.

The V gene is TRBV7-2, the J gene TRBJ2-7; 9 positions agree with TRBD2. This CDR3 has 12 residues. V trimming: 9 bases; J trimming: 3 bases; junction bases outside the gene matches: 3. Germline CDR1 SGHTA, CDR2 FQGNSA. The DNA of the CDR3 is TGTGCCAGTAGCGGGAGTTACTACGAGCAGTACTTC. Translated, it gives CASSGSYYEQYF.

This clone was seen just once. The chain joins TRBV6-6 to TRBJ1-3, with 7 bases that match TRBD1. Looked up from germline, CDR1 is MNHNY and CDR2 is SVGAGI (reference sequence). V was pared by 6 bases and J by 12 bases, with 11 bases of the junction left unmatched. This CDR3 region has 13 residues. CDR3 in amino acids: CASRSLGGDIIYF. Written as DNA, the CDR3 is TGTGCCAGCAGGAGCCTAGGGGGCGACATCATATATTTT.

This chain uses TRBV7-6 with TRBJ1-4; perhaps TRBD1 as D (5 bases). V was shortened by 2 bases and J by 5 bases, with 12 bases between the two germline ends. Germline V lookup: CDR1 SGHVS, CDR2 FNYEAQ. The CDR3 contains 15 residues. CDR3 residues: CASSLSDKGNEKLFF. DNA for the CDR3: TGTGCCAGCAGCTTATCGGACAAAGGGAATGAAAAACTGTTTTTT.

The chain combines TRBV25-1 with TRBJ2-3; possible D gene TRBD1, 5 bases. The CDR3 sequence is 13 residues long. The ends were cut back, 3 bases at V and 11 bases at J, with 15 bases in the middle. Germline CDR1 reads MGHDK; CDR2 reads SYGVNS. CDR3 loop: CASSDRQFQRQYF. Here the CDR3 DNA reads TGTGCCAGCAGTGACCGACAGTTTCAGAGGCAGTATTTT.

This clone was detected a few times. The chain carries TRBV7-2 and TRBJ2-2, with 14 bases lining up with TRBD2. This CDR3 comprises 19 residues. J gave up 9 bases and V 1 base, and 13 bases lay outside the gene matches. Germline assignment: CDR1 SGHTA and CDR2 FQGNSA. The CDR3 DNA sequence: TGTGCCAGCAGCTTAGTCGGGACTAGCGGGAGCGCCGGCCCCCGGGAGCTGTTTTTT. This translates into CASSLVGTSGSAGPRELFF.

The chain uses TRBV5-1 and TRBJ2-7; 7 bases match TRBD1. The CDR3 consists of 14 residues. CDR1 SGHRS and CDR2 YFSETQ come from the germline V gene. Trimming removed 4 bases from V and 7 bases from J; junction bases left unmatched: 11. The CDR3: CASSQWTGLREQYF. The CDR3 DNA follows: TGCGCCAGCAGCCAATGGACAGGTCTACGGGAGCAGTACTTC.

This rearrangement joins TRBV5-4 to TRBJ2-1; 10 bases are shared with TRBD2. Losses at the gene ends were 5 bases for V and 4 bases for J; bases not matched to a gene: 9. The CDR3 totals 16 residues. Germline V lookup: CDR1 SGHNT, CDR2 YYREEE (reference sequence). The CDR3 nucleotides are TGTGCCAGCAGTTTTCTAGCGGGGGCTACGTACAATGAGCAGTTCTTC. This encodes CASSFLAGATYNEQFF.

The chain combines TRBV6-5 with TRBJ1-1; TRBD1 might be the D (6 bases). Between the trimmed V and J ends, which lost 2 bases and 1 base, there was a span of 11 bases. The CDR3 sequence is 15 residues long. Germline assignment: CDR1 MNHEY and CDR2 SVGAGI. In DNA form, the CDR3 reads TGTGCCAGCAGTTACCGGAGCAGGGGGAACACTGAAGCTTTCTTT. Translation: CASSYRSRGNTEAFF.

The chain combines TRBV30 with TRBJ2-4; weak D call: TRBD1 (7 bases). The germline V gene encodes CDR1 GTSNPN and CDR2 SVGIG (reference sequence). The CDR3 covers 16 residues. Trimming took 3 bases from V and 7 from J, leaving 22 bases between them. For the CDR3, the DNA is TGTGCCTGGAGGGCTCGAAGGGGGCTGGGGAGGAACATTCAGTACTTC. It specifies CAWRARRGLGRNIQYF.

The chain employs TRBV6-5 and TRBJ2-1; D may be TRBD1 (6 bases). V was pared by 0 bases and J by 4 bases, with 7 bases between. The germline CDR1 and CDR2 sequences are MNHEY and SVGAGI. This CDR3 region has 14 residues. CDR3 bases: TGTGCCAGCAGTTACTCGGACAGTTACAATGAGCAGTTCTTC. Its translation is CASSYSDSYNEQFF.

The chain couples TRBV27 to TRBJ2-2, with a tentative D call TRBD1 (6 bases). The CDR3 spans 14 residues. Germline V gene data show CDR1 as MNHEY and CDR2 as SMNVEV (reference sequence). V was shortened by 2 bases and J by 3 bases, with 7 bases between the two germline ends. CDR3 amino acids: CASSLGQHTGELFF. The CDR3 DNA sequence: TGTGCCAGCAGTTTAGGACAGCACACCGGGGAGCTGTTTTTT.

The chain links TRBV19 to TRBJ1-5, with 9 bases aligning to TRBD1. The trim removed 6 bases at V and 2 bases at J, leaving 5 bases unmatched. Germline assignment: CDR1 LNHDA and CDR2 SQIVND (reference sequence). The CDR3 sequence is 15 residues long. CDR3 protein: CASRDRGMGNQPQHF. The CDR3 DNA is TGTGCCAGTAGGGACAGGGGAATGGGCAATCAGCCCCAGCATTTT.

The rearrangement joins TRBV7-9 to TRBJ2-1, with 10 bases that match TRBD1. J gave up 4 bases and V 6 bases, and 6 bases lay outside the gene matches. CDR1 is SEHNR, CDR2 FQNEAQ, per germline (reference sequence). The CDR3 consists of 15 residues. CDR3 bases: TGTGCCAGCAGTCGGACAGGGGGTAGGTACAATGAGCAGTTCTTC. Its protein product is CASSRTGGRYNEQFF.